This TCR beta chain was captured by sequencing in a study of blood T cell repertoires in COVID-19. Produced via immunoSEQ multiplex PCR; TCRdb's table is partial and in-frame only. The sample has about 260,000 clones, 86% seen once. Germline CDR1 reads ENHRY; CDR2 reads SYGVKD. CDR3 length: 15 residues. Trimming shortened V by 3 bases and J by 1 base, and 10 bases separated the two germline ends. The chain couples TRBV10-3 to TRBJ2-1; D possibly corresponds to TRBD2 (5 bases). The TCR originated in a man between 35 and 55 years old who had recovered from COVID-19. Sequences were obtained from peripheral blood. In nucleotides, the CDR3 is TGTGCCATCAGTGACCCGCGGAGGTCCTACAATGAGCAGTTCTTC. Translating gives CAISDPRRSYNEQFF.